The 23 T cell receptor beta chains below come from one sample, sequenced in a study of patients and donors after allogeneic stem cell transplantation. Using its own MiXCR run on the RT-PCR reads, TCRdb lists one record per CDR3 protein. This sample carries 920,000 or so distinct CDR3 sequences, more than 15% of them seen once, and the ten largest clones take 5% to 7.5%. The sample was blood, either unsorted or a sorted T cell fraction (not recorded which). All receptors derive from a human donor who was either an allogeneic HSCT recipient or a stem cell or donor lymphocyte infusion donor (not recorded which). It is not recorded whose cells these are; they may come from a transplant donor.

The chain recombines TRBV4-2 with TRBJ1-6; maybe TRBD1 (5 bases). Deletions cut 4 bases from V and 7 bases from J, with 14 bases between. This CDR3 is 15 amino acids long. Germline CDR1 and CDR2: LGHNA and YNFKEQ. The CDR3 nucleotides read TGTGCCAGCAGCCCCGAGACGACAGTCAATTCACCCCTCCACTTT. Amino acid sequence: CASSPETTVNSPLHF.

This sequence joins TRBV5-6 and TRBJ1-1; 8 bases are a match to TRBD1. This CDR3 has 16 residues. V shed 4 bases, J shed 0 bases, and the junction held 8 bases outside the gene matches. CDR1 is SGHDT and CDR2 is YYEEEE in the germline V gene. CDR3 DNA: TGTGCCAGCAGCCGGTGGACAGGGAGGTTGAACACTGAAGCTTTCTTT. Amino acid sequence: CASSRWTGRLNTEAFF.

CDR3 DNA: TGTGCCAGCAGCCCCACGTGGGGAAACAATGAGCAGTTCTTC. Protein product: CASSPTWGNNEQFF. The genes are TRBV7-3 and TRBJ2-1, with no clear D. V lost 5 bases, J lost 5 bases, and 13 bases lay in between. The CDR3 is made up of 14 amino acids. Looked up from germline, CDR1 is SGHTA and CDR2 is FQGTGA.

This clonotype has only a few counts. The V call is TRBV6-1, the J call TRBJ2-7; D possibly corresponds to TRBD1 (6 bases). V lost 2 bases, J lost 3 bases, and 11 bases lay in between. The CDR3 covers 14 residues. The germline gives CDR1 MNHNS, CDR2 SASEGT. The CDR3 loop reads CASSEQGWDYEQYF. CDR3 DNA sequence: TGTGCCAGCAGTGAACAGGGGTGGGACTACGAGCAGTACTTC.

This chain uses TRBV20-1 with TRBJ1-3, with D possibly being TRBD1 (6 bases). The CDR3 has 16 residues. Trimming stripped 3 bases from V and 4 bases from J, with 19 bases between. Per germline, CDR1 DFQATT and CDR2 SNEGSKA (reference sequence). The DNA for the CDR3 is TGCAGTGCTAGGTCGTATCCCAAGGGGGGAGGAAACACCATATATTTT. Its translation: CSARSYPKGGGNTIYF.

V gene TRBV12-3 or TRBV12-4 combines with J gene TRBJ2-1; 11 bases are shared with TRBD2. This CDR3 has 15 amino acids. Germline trimming cut 5 bases from V and 8 bases from J; bases unmatched to any gene: 8. The CDR3 spells CASSPGTSGGDEQFF. The CDR3 bases are TGTGCCAGCAGTCCCGGGACTAGCGGAGGTGATGAGCAGTTCTTC.

This clonotype was counted many times. The chain links TRBV20-1 to TRBJ1-4, with D uncertain. V lost 3 bases to trimming and J lost 6 bases, with 11 bases between them. Germline CDR1 DFQATT, CDR2 SNEGSKA (reference sequence). There are 13 residues in the CDR3. CDR3 sequence reads: CSASGLRDEKLFF. DNA of the CDR3: TGCAGTGCTAGTGGTCTAAGAGATGAAAAACTGTTTTTT.

The chain couples TRBV6-1 to TRBJ2-7; 7 nucleotides match TRBD2. The CDR3 is 15 amino acids. V trimming: 2 bases; J trimming: 2 bases; junction bases outside the gene matches: 6. Germline loops: CDR1 MNHNS, CDR2 SASEGT. This chain's CDR3 is CASSEIREAPYEQYF. DNA for the CDR3: TGTGCCAGCAGTGAAATTCGGGAGGCCCCCTACGAGCAGTACTTC.

This clonotype appeared a few times. V and J are TRBV5-1 and TRBJ2-7; D unresolved. This CDR3 comprises 15 residues. Germline V gene sequence: CDR1 SGHRS, CDR2 YFSETQ. The V end was cut by 6 bases, the J end by 0 bases, with 16 bases between. The CDR3: CASTERPDHSYEQYF. The CDR3 bases are TGCGCCAGCACCGAGAGGCCGGACCACTCCTACGAGCAGTACTTC.

V is TRBV7-2 and J is TRBJ2-3, with 11 positions matching TRBD2. Germline V gives CDR1 SGHTA, CDR2 FQGNSA. The CDR3 has 14 amino acids. Losses at the gene ends were 6 bases for V and 3 bases for J; bases not matched to a gene: 2. The CDR3 region is CASRRLAGTDTQYF. The CDR3 region has the DNA TGTGCCAGCAGACGACTAGCGGGAACAGATACGCAGTATTTT.

The sample holds a few counts of this clonotype. Germline is not matched at one junction end, which may reflect a read error. The chain carries TRBV9 and TRBJ2-7; 7 positions match TRBD2. The CDR3 totals 11 residues. Germline V lookup: CDR1 SGDLS, CDR2 YYNGEE. Here the CDR3 DNA reads TGTGCCAGCAGCGTAGGACTAGCAGTAGGCTTC. Translation gives CASSVGLAVGF. Filled out from reference TRBV9 and TRBJ2-7, the complete variable domain reads DSGVTQTPKHLITATGQRVTLRCSPRSGDLSVYWYQQSLDQGLQFLIQYYNGEERAKGNILERFSAQQFPDLHSELNLSSLELGDSALYFCASSVGLAVGFGPGTRLTVT.

The V and J genes are TRBV6-1 and TRBJ1-1, with D unclear. This CDR3 contains 14 residues. The germline V gene has CDR1 MNHNS and CDR2 SASEGT. Trimming pared 6 bases from V and 6 bases from J, leaving 17 bases between. CDR3 nucleotide sequence: TGTGCCAGCAGAAGAGGACGGGCGGTCCCTGAAGCTTTCTTT. Translated: CASRRGRAVPEAFF.

This chain links TRBV29-1 with TRBJ2-1; D may be TRBD1 (6 bases). Germline values: CDR1 SQVTM, CDR2 ANQGSEA. V was clipped by 2 bases and J by 3 bases, with 14 bases between them. The CDR3 covers 15 residues. The CDR3 region is CSVEYREKNYNEQFF. The CDR3 DNA reads as TGCAGCGTTGAATACAGGGAAAAGAACTACAATGAGCAGTTCTTC.

The chain carries TRBV7-9 and TRBJ2-7, with 8 positions matching TRBD1. CDR1 SEHNR and CDR2 FQNEAQ come from the germline V gene (reference sequence). After removal of 5 bases from V and 5 bases from J, the junction contained 8 bases not matched to a gene. The CDR3 is made up of 14 amino acids. Here the CDR3 reads CASSVPGGENEQYF. DNA for the CDR3: TGTGCCAGCAGCGTCCCAGGGGGCGAAAACGAGCAGTACTTC.

This clonotype was seen only a few times. This chain links TRBV5-1 with TRBJ2-7; D possibly corresponds to TRBD2 (5 bases). Germline CDR1 is SGHRS and CDR2 is YFSETQ. The CDR3 sequence is 14 residues long. V was cut by 4 bases and J by 3 bases, with 14 bases left in between. The CDR3 DNA sequence: TGCGCCAGCAGCCAAGCGGCAGGAGTCTACGAGCAGTACTTC. It codes for CASSQAAGVYEQYF. The complete variable domain, with remaining parts taken from reference TRBV5-1 and TRBJ2-7, reads KAGVTQTPRYLIKTRGQQVTLSCSPISGHRSVSWYQQTPGQGLQFLFEYFSETQRNKGNFPGRFSGRQFSNSRSEMNVSTLELGDSALYLCASSQAAGVYEQYFGPGTRLTVT.

The chain employs TRBV20-1 and TRBJ1-5; D ambiguous. The germline V and J ends were trimmed by 7 bases and 2 bases, with 6 bases remaining between them. Germline V gives CDR1 DFQATT, CDR2 SNEGSKA (reference sequence). The CDR3 has 11 residues. For the CDR3, the DNA is TGCAGTGGCGGTGGCAATCAGCCCCAGCATTTT. Residues: CSGGGNQPQHF.

This clonotype has just a few counts. V usage is TRBV12-3 or TRBV12-4 and J usage is TRBJ1-5; possibly TRBD1 for D (6 bases). The CDR3 totals 15 residues. The V end lost 6 bases, the J end lost 1 base, and 13 bases lay between the germline ends. The DNA for the CDR3 is TGTGCCAGCAGCCACAGGGTTTGGAGCAATCAGCCCCAGCATTTT. This gives the protein CASSHRVWSNQPQHF.

J is TRBJ2-1 and V is TRBV11-3; 8 positions agree with TRBD2. Germline loops: CDR1 SGHNT, CDR2 YENEEA. Trimming at V came to 3 bases and at J to 8 bases, leaving 12 bases not matched to a gene. This CDR3 is 16 amino acids long. CDR3 coding DNA: TGTGCCAGCAGCTTGGGGGGGAGCGGGAGTTTATATGAGCAGTTCTTC. It encodes CASSLGGSGSLYEQFF.

The chain joins TRBV6-2 or TRBV6-3 to TRBJ2-2; a possible D gene is TRBD1 (5 bases). The V gene's germline CDR1 is MNHEY and CDR2 SVGEGT. The CDR3 runs to 16 residues. Trimming pared 8 bases from V and 0 bases from J, leaving 16 bases between. The CDR3 protein is CASGSNRSPNTGELFF. CDR3 bases: TGTGCCAGCGGTTCTAACAGGTCCCCGAACACCGGGGAGCTGTTTTTT.

This clonotype was observed a handful of times. The chain carries TRBV19 and TRBJ2-3, with 7 bases fitting TRBD1. The ends lost 4 bases at V and 2 bases at J; junction bases unmatched: 3. This CDR3 comprises 14 residues. CDR1 and CDR2 from the germline V gene are LNHDA and SQIVND (reference sequence). For the CDR3, the DNA is TGTGCCAGTAGTACCGGACAGGTCACAGATACGCAGTATTTT. Amino acids: CASSTGQVTDTQYF.

The chain recombines TRBV6-5 with TRBJ1-1; D may be TRBD1 (5 bases). Deletions cut 5 bases from V and 8 bases from J, with 9 bases between. The V gene's germline CDR1 is MNHEY and CDR2 SVGAGI. This CDR3 contains 11 residues. The CDR3 is CASSGRDEAFF. The CDR3 nucleotides read TGTGCCAGCAGTGGCCGGGACGAAGCTTTCTTT.

This clonotype was seen a few times. The genes are TRBV12-3 or TRBV12-4 and TRBJ2-7, with TRBD1 matching over 9 bases. CDR3 size: 16 residues. V lost 6 bases and J lost 7; bases outside the gene matches: 16. CDR3: CASSRLAGQGDNEQYF. The CDR3 nucleotides read TGTGCCAGCAGCCGCCTGGCGGGACAGGGTGATAATGAGCAGTACTTC.

This clonotype was found a few times. This chain connects TRBV4-3 to TRBJ1-2; the D is unclear. Trimming took off 2 bases at V and 7 bases at J, with 14 bases between the two ends. The CDR3 totals 14 residues. CDR1 LGHNA and CDR2 YSLEER come from the germline V gene. CDR3 residues: CASSQRSANFGYTF. DNA for the CDR3: TGCGCCAGCAGCCAAAGGTCCGCAAATTTTGGCTACACCTTC.